This T cell receptor (beta chain) was found in a study of identical twins. CDR1 and CDR2 from the germline V gene are SGHVS and FQNEAQ. The V end lost 6 bases, the J end lost 2 bases, and 5 bases lay between the germline ends. This CDR3 has 11 residues. TCRdb reprocessed the 5' RACE reads with MiXCR, giving one entry per CDR3 protein. The sample shows 200,000 to 250,000 distinct CDR3 sequences, around 6.8% of them seen only once. To note about this clonotype: Its antigen is currently unknown.

Broader study findings: Fewer insertions characterized abundant cord blood beta clonotypes, whereas memory repertoires showed none.

These data were also filed under a second study, of yellow fever vaccine responses in identical twins.

The source material was memory (CD45RO+) T cells sorted from blood. V gene TRBV7-8 combines with J gene TRBJ2-7; D is undetermined. This clonotype was sampled from a woman in her late teens or twenties in good health. CDR3 protein: CASRSAYEQYF. CDR3 sequence (DNA): TGTGCCAGCAGGTCTGCCTACGAGCAGTACTTC.